Listed here are 25 T cell receptor beta chains from one sample, sequenced in a study of blood T cell repertoires in COVID-19. Data came from immunoSEQ multiplex PCR; TCRdb stores just in-frame clones and leaves some out. The table includes 150,000 to 200,000 clones, 75% to 85% detected once. The sequenced sample was PBMCs or T cells enriched from blood (not recorded which). These receptors all come from a woman in her sixties who had recovered from COVID-19.

The chain combines TRBV7-6 with TRBJ2-7; TRBD2 matches 7 bases. The ends lost 2 bases at V and 6 bases at J; junction bases unmatched: 1. Looked up from germline, CDR1 is SGHVS and CDR2 is FNYEAQ. The CDR3 runs to 12 residues. DNA of the CDR3: TGTGCCAGCAGCTTATGGGGGGGCGAGCAGTACTTC. Encoded protein: CASSLWGGEQYF.

V and J are TRBV1 and TRBJ2-3; TRBD2, the D gene given by the table, was not confirmed from the DNA. TRBV1 is reported as a pseudogene. The CDR3 is 15 amino acids. The CDR3 nucleotides are TGCACCAGCAGCCGCGCGGGGGGGGGTCCAGATACGCAGTATTTT. Its protein product is CTSSRAGGGPDTQYF.

The V call is TRBV29-1, the J call TRBJ1-2, with D perhaps matching TRBD1 (6 bases). The CDR3 loop spans 11 amino acids. Germline V gene data show CDR1 as SQVTM and CDR2 as ANQGSEA. With 7 bases removed from V and 2 bases from J, the gap between germline ends came to 8 bases. CDR3: CSGQDNYGYTF. The CDR3 region has the DNA TGCAGCGGACAGGACAACTATGGCTACACCTTC.

The chain recombines TRBV7-2 with TRBJ2-1; TRBD2 is a possible D gene (5 bases). The CDR3 covers 14 residues. Germline V gene sequence: CDR1 SGHTA, CDR2 FQGNSA. V lost 6 bases and J 8 bases, leaving 17 bases between the germline ends. In nucleotides, the CDR3 is TGTGCCAGCAGTAGGAGGTTTGCCGGCGATGAGCAGTTCTTC. Its translation: CASSRRFAGDEQFF.

V and J are TRBV10-3 and TRBJ1-4; no reliable D call. This CDR3 contains 17 residues. Germline CDR1 ENHRY, CDR2 SYGVKD. V lost 0 bases and J 4 bases, leaving 15 bases between the germline ends. The CDR3 nucleotides read TGTGCCATCAGTGAGTCAGGGCCGGGGAGTCGTAATGAAAAACTGTTTTTT. Translating it yields CAISESGPGSRNEKLFF.

V is TRBV3-1 (or the pseudogene TRBV3-2) and J is TRBJ2-1; D may be TRBD1 (5 bases). Trimming shortened V by 0 bases and J by 8 bases, and 14 bases separated the two germline ends. Germline V gene data show CDR1 as LGHDT and CDR2 as YNNKEL (reference sequence). The CDR3 has 15 residues. For the CDR3, the DNA is TGTGCCAGCAGCCAAGATATTCTAGAAGGGGATGAGCAGTTCTTC. This gives the protein CASSQDILEGDEQFF.

A few counts support this clone. The genes are TRBV7-8 and TRBJ1-5; 9 bases align to TRBD1. In germline, CDR1 is SGHVS, CDR2 FQNEAQ. This CDR3 region has 17 residues. The J segment lost 2 bases and the V segment lost 5 bases, leaving 10 bases of the junction unmatched. CDR3: CASSVTGGSGGNQPQHF. CDR3 in DNA: TGTGCCAGCAGCGTCACAGGGGGCAGTGGGGGCAATCAGCCCCAGCATTTT.

The rearrangement joins TRBV7-9 to TRBJ2-1, with 10 positions matching TRBD1. The J segment lost 5 bases and the V segment lost 6 bases, leaving 4 bases of the junction unmatched. The CDR3 runs 14 residues. Germline V gene sequence: CDR1 SEHNR, CDR2 FQNEAQ (reference sequence). CDR3 in amino acids: CASRPTGGNNEQFF. For the CDR3, the DNA is TGTGCCAGCAGACCGACAGGGGGCAACAATGAGCAGTTCTTC.

The DNA for the CDR3 is TGTGCCAGCAGTGAATGGGGGCGTGAGACCCAGTACTTC. Translated, it gives CASSEWGRETQYF. J is TRBJ2-5 and V is TRBV6-1; tentatively, D is TRBD1 (6 bases). Germline values: CDR1 MNHNS, CDR2 SASEGT. V lost 2 bases to trimming and J lost 5 bases, with 9 bases between them. The CDR3 has 13 residues.

This chain connects TRBV5-1 to TRBJ1-1; 7 nucleotides align to TRBD1. After removal of 3 bases from V and 1 base from J, the junction contained 6 bases not matched to a gene. Germline loops: CDR1 SGHRS, CDR2 YFSETQ. The length of the CDR3 is 15 residues. The CDR3 protein is CASSSDGQANTEAFF. The CDR3 DNA reads TGCGCCAGCAGCTCAGATGGACAGGCGAACACTGAAGCTTTCTTT.

The rearrangement uses TRBV10-1 and TRBJ1-2; the D is unclear. Trimming stripped 8 bases from V and 0 bases from J, with 13 bases between. CDR1 is WNHNN and CDR2 is SYGVQD in the germline V gene (reference sequence). This CDR3 has 14 amino acids. The CDR3 protein is CASPQQEANYGYTF. For the CDR3, the DNA is TGCGCCAGCCCTCAGCAGGAAGCTAACTATGGCTACACCTTC.

The chain links TRBV5-4 to TRBJ2-1; TRBD2 matches 12 bases. Looked up from germline, CDR1 is SGHNT and CDR2 is YYREEE (reference sequence). V gave up 0 bases and J gave up 8 bases; unmatched junction bases: 9. This CDR3 is 17 amino acids long. DNA of the CDR3: TGTGCCAGCAGCTTGGGCTCTAGCGGGGGGGTTCTCTATGAGCAGTTCTTC. Translation gives CASSLGSSGGVLYEQFF.

The chain recombines TRBV3-1 (or the pseudogene TRBV3-2) with TRBJ1-2; D might be TRBD1 (5 bases). Germline V gives CDR1 LGHDT, CDR2 YNNKEL (reference sequence). The V and J ends lost 3 bases and 3 bases respectively, with 11 bases between them. The CDR3 has 14 amino acids. The CDR3, as DNA: TGTGCCAGCAGCCAGCTAGACAGCTACTATGGCTACACCTTC. Residues: CASSQLDSYYGYTF.

The chain couples TRBV4-1 to TRBJ1-5; TRBD1 is a possible D gene (5 bases). The V and J ends lost 0 bases and 7 bases respectively, with 22 bases between them. Germline V gene data show CDR1 as MGHRA and CDR2 as YSYEKL. This CDR3 is 18 amino acids long. The CDR3 coding sequence is TGCGCCAGCAGCCAAGACCAACCCGGGACCTCGGGAGACCAGCCCCAGCATTTT. As protein: CASSQDQPGTSGDQPQHF.

This clone was observed a single time. The rearrangement links TRBV3-1 (or the pseudogene TRBV3-2) to TRBJ2-1; 12 bases fit TRBD2. Germline assignment: CDR1 LGHDT and CDR2 YNNKEL (reference sequence). V shed 4 bases and J 7 bases; nucleotides not matched to a gene: 11. The CDR3 covers 17 residues. CDR3 residues: CASSPKSSGRGTNEQFF. CDR3 DNA sequence: TGTGCCAGCAGCCCCAAATCTAGCGGGAGGGGGACGAATGAGCAGTTCTTC.

This rearrangement joins TRBV15 to TRBJ1-5; 9 positions agree with TRBD1. The CDR3 contains 15 residues. In germline, CDR1 is LNHNV, CDR2 YYDKDF (reference sequence). The trim removed 3 bases at V and 3 bases at J, leaving 3 bases unmatched. CDR3 in amino acids: CATSRGQGSNQPQHF. The CDR3 DNA sequence: TGTGCCACCAGCAGGGGACAGGGTTCCAATCAGCCCCAGCATTTT.

The gene calls are TRBV24-1 and TRBJ1-4, with 10 bases that match TRBD1. Germline CDR1 and CDR2: KGHDR and SFDVKD. The trim removed 7 bases at V and 7 bases at J, leaving 8 bases unmatched. The CDR3 covers 15 residues. CDR3 sequence: CATRPGQGLSEKLFF. The CDR3, as DNA: TGTGCCACCAGACCGGGACAGGGGTTAAGTGAAAAACTGTTTTTT.

This clone was observed many times. The chain couples TRBV7-2 to TRBJ1-1; the match to TRBD1 covers 7 bases. The CDR3 covers 18 residues. Germline V gene data show CDR1 as SGHTA and CDR2 as FQGNSA. V shed 0 bases and J 6 bases; nucleotides not matched to a gene: 16. CDR3 sequence: CASSLALRQGGWRAEAFF. CDR3 DNA: TGTGCCAGCAGCTTAGCGCTTAGACAGGGAGGTTGGAGAGCTGAAGCTTTCTTT.

The rearrangement uses TRBV7-9 and TRBJ2-1; D remains unclear. Trimming took 5 bases from V and 4 from J, leaving 6 bases between them. The CDR3 covers 12 residues. Germline CDR1 is SEHNR and CDR2 is FQNEAQ (reference sequence). CDR3 region: CASSPLYNEQFF. The CDR3, as DNA: TGTGCCAGCAGCCCCTTGTACAATGAGCAGTTCTTC.

The chain carries TRBV21-1 and TRBJ1-1; the DNA was not compared with TRBD1, the D call given in the table. TRBV21-1 corresponds to a pseudogene. The CDR3 contains 16 residues. CDR3 bases: TGTGCCAGCAGCAGCCCCTCCAGGACAGCAATCACTGAAGCTTTCTTT. This codes for CASSSPSRTAITEAFF.

The rearrangement links TRBV4-2 to TRBJ2-3; TRBD2 aligns across 7 bases. This CDR3 has 14 residues. The trim removed 7 bases at V and 2 bases at J, leaving 6 bases unmatched. The germline V gene has CDR1 LGHNA and CDR2 YNFKEQ. CDR3 DNA sequence: TGTGCCAGCACTCGGGGGGACTCCACAGATACGCAGTATTTT. Translation gives CASTRGDSTDTQYF.

The V gene is TRBV3-1 (or the pseudogene TRBV3-2), the J gene TRBJ2-5; D perhaps matches TRBD2 (7 bases). Germline CDR1 and CDR2: LGHDT and YNNKEL (reference sequence). Trimming removed 1 base from V and 5 bases from J, with 11 bases in between. The CDR3 is 14 residues long. CDR3 region: CASSQAGGRETQYF. The DNA of the CDR3 is TGTGCCAGCAGCCAAGCCGGGGGGCGGGAGACCCAGTACTTC.

This rearrangement joins TRBV5-4 to TRBJ1-2; 7 positions match TRBD1. The CDR3 is made up of 14 amino acids. In germline, CDR1 is SGHNT, CDR2 YYREEE (reference sequence). V lost 3 bases, J lost 0 bases, and 2 bases stayed unmatched. The CDR3: CASSWDSTNYGYTF. In DNA, the CDR3 is TGTGCCAGCAGCTGGGACAGCACTAACTATGGCTACACCTTC.

This clone was counted between two and nine times. The chain joins TRBV18 to TRBJ1-1; D ambiguous. Per germline, CDR1 KGHSH and CDR2 LQKENI. V was clipped by 4 bases and J by 7 bases, with 10 bases between them. The CDR3 spans 12 residues. The CDR3, as DNA: TGTGCCAGCTCACAGCTCGGGGATGAAGCTTTCTTT. This encodes CASSQLGDEAFF.

The chain employs TRBV7-8 and TRBJ1-5; weak D call: TRBD1 (6 bases). This CDR3 region has 14 residues. Germline lookup yields CDR1 SGHVS and CDR2 FQNEAQ. The V and J ends lost 5 bases and 4 bases respectively, with 12 bases between them. CDR3 protein: CASSPIGTNQPQHF. DNA for the CDR3: TGTGCCAGCAGCCCGATAGGGACAAATCAGCCCCAGCATTTT.